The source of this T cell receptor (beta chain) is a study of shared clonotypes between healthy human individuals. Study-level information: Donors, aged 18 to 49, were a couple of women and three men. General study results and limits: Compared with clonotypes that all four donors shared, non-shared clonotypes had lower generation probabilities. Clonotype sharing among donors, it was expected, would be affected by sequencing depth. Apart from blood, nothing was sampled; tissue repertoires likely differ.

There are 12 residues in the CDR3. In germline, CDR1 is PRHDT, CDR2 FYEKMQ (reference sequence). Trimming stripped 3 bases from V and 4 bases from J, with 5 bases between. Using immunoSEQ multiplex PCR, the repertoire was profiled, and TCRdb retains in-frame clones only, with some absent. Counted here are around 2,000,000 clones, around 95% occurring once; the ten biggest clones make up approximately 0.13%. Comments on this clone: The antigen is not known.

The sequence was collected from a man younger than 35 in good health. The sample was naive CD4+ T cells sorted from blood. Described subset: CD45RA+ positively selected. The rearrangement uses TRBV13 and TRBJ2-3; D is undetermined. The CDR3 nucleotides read TGTGCCAGCAGCTTCGACCCAGATACGCAGTATTTT. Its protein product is CASSFDPDTQYF.